The clone carrying this TCR beta chain was found many times. Its antigen is as yet unknown. The sample belongs to a study of T cell clonality in common variable immunodeficiency. Notes on the study in general: Authors noted CVID clonality's cause needs subpopulation repertoire sequencing. In common variable immunodeficiency, TCR beta chains reportedly carried fewer deletions and N-nucleotide insertions.

Measured with immunoSEQ multiplex PCR; TCRdb has only the in-frame clones, and not every one. Singletons are absent from the sample, which has 30,000 to 40,000 clones. The receptor's source is a human donor with common variable immunodeficiency. The sequencing sample was made of peripheral blood mononuclear cells.

CDR3 residues: CASSLTLAGEGEQFF. The CDR3 bases that were read are TGTGCCAGCAGCTTAACCCTAGCGGGAGAGGGTGAG. V usage is TRBV13 and J usage is TRBJ2-1; 10 bases agree with TRBD2. Read coverage stops 3 residues before the CDR3 terminus; the germline J gene supplies the remainder. The germline V gene has CDR1 PRHDT and CDR2 FYEKMQ (reference sequence). CDR3 length: 15 residues. V gave up 2 bases and J gave up 9 bases; unmatched junction bases: 7.